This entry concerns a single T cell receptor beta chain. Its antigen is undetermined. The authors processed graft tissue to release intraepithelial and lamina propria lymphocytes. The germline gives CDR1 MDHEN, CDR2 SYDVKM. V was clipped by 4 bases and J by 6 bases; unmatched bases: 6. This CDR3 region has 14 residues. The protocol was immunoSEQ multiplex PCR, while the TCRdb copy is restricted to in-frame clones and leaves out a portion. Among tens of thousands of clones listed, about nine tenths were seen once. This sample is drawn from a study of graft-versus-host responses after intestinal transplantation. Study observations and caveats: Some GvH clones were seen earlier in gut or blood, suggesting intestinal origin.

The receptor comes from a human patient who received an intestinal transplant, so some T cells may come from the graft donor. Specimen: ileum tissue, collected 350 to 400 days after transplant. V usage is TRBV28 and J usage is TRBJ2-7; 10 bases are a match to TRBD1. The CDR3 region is CASSWTGGYTEQYF. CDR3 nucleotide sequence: TGTGCCAGCAGTTGGACAGGGGGATACACCGAGCAGTACTTC. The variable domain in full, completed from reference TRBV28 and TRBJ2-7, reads DVKVTQSSRYLVKRTGEKVFLECVQDMDHENMFWYRQDPGLGLRLIYFSYDVKMKEKGDIPEGYSVSREKKERFSLILESASTNQTSMYLCASSWTGGYTEQYFGPGTRLTVT.